This TCR beta chain was recovered during a study of vaccination effects on CD4 cells after COVID-19 (dated by TCRdb to about 2022). Turning to the overall study: Two doses of either the BNT162b2 or the mRNA-1273 mRNA SARS-CoV-2 vaccine were administered to participants. Altogether, some 11 COVID-19 convalescent patients and several SARS-CoV-2-naive healthy vaccine recipients made up the full study. In the study, cultures from other donors were sequenced using the Oncomine TCR Beta short-read assay on an Illumina iSeq 100. In both COVID-19 convalescent patients and infection-naive vaccine recipients, the study compared SARS-CoV-2 spike-specific CD4+ TCR repertoires from before mRNA vaccination with those from after it. Paper-wide results and their limitations: The study was limited by a small number of convalescent patients, and early post-infection timepoints were lacking. In healthy vaccine recipients, vaccine-induced clones were almost all SARS-CoV-2 mono-reactive, with only 1 of 255 being cross-reactive with common cold coronaviruses. Marked clonal contraction was observed in both infection-induced and vaccine-induced clones at late post-vaccination timepoints, consistent with waning T cell responses.

The library was obtained by the immunoSEQ multiplex PCR assay. TCR beta CDR3 sequencing was performed on DNA from the cultured, isolated CD4+ T cells. For the original study's pipeline: Non-productive TCR sequences were removed, reads were trimmed to the CDR3 region, and CDR3s of at least 7 amino acids were retained. Antigen-specific clonotypes were identified using the MANAFEST web app by comparison of expansion in peptide wells against reference cultures. To be called positive, a clone needed expansion at FDR<0.05 compared with the reference and with all other wells, an odds ratio greater than 5, and a frequency greater than 0.1% in two replicate wells. A clonotype was called cross-reactive if it was significantly expanded both in SARS-CoV-2 spike wells and in at least one common cold coronavirus spike condition. Using the stringdist R package, CDR3 similarity was measured by Levenshtein distance, and unrooted trees were constructed with ape in R 3.6.1. TCRdb mirrors the immuneACCESS table, restricted to in-frame sequences. Some clones are absent from its copies; in checked studies, under half trace to an unresolved V gene, and the reason for the others is unknown. D and trimming come from the DNA, and the V and J calls and clone size come from that table. The sample table lists about 37,000 clones, about 70% of them with a count of one. The ten top clones hold about 15% of the sample.

To identify antigen-specific CD4+ T cell clonotypes by their expansion, the ViraFEST assay first stimulated PBMC with viral peptide pools and then applied TCR sequencing. After 10 to 11 days of culture, CD4+ T cells were isolated with the EasySep CD4+ T cell isolation kit. The absence of prior SARS-CoV-2 infection in healthy vaccine recipients was confirmed by negative nucleocapsid antibodies before and after vaccination. Roughly 2 million PBMC per well were cultured in IMDM with around 5% human AB serum, around 9.1 IU/ml IL-2 and gentamicin, plus 10 ug/ml peptides. On days 3 and 7, half of the culture medium was replaced with fresh IL-2-containing medium. Unless noted otherwise, every peptide stimulation condition was grown in triplicate wells. Using Ficoll-Paque Plus gradient centrifugation, PBMC were separated from whole blood and then either used fresh or cryopreserved at -140C. The overlapping peptide pools covered the spike proteins of SARS-CoV-2 as well as those of the common cold coronaviruses HCoV-NL63, HCoV-OC43 and HCoV-229E. The QIAamp micro DNA kit was used to extract genomic DNA from the cultured CD4+ T cells.

Concerning this clone itself: Its antigen specificity is not known. No base quality values were provided; no much bigger clone lies one nucleotide off.

Sequencing used CD4+ T cells from PBMCs cultured with HCoV-OC43 spike peptides, obtained before COVID-19 vaccination. According to the study, the label for this sample's cell subset or site signals: HCoV-OC43 spike overlapping peptide pool stimulation. This receptor was identified in a human donor who received a COVID-19 vaccine.

CDR3 region: CASSAGTEGYF. In nucleotides, the sequence is TGTGCCAGCAGCGCCGGGACTGAGGGATACTTC. The rearranged segments are TRBV2 and TRBJ2-5, with TRBD2 as a weak D call on 6 bases. V was cut back by 6 bases and J by 14 bases, leaving a gap of 16 bases between them. Its CDR3 holds 11 amino acids, cysteine through phenylalanine. Just CDR3 DNA is preserved here, 33 bases in frame from base 1. CDR1 and CDR2 are drawn from the germline V gene: SNHLY, FYNNEI. The entire variable domain, with the stretches around the CDR3 drawn from the reference TRBV2 and TRBJ2-5 proteins, is EPEVTQTPSHQVTQMGQEVILRCVPISNHLYFYWYRQILGQKVEFLVSFYNNEISEKSEIFDDQFSVERPDGSNFTLKIRSTKLEDSAMYFCASSAGTEGYFGPGTRLLVL.